The text below deals with one T cell receptor (beta chain). The antigen remains undetermined. The junction departs from germline at one end; a sequencing error may be responsible. This sample is part of a study of shared clonotypes between healthy human individuals. About the research overall: The cohort had a couple of women and three men, ages 18 to 49. Study-level points and caveats: Estimated richness was generally greater in naive than memory subsets.

The CDR3 is made up of 14 amino acids. CDR1 MGHRA and CDR2 YSYEKL come from the germline V gene. Produced via immunoSEQ multiplex PCR; TCRdb's table is partial and in-frame only. The top ten clones hold 0.4% to 0.55% of a sample with roughly 1.5 million clones, roughly 98% of them seen once. The receptor was derived from a man aged 25 to 40 in good health. The chain uses TRBV4-1 and TRBJ2-4; D is perhaps TRBD1 (6 bases). Source material: naive CD4+ T cells sorted from blood. The subset is: CD45RA+ positively selected. CDR3 sequence reads: CASSQDRQGRIGPF. The CDR3 nucleotides are TGCGCCAGCAGCCAAGATCGTCAGGGGCGAATTGGTCCCTTC.